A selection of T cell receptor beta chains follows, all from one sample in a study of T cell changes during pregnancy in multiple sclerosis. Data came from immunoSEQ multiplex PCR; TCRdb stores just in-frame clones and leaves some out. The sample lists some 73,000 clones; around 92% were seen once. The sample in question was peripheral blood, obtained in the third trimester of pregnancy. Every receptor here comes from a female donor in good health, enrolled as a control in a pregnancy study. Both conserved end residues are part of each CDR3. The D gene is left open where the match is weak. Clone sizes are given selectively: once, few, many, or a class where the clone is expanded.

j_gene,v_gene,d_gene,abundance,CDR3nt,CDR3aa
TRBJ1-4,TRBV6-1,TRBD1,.,TGTGCCAGCGGGGACAGGCCTAATGAAAAACTGTTTTTT,CASGDRPNEKLFF
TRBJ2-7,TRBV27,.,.,TGTGCCAGCAGTTCGTCAGGGCCCTACGAGCAGTACTTC,CASSSSGPYEQYF
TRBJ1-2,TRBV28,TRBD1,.,TGTGCCAGCAGGCGCCGTGGACAGGGGGCAATTGGCTACACCTTC,CASRRRGQGAIGYTF
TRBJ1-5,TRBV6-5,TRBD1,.,TGTGCCAGCAGAACCAGGGGGGAATTCAATCAGCCCCAGCATTTT,CASRTRGEFNQPQHF
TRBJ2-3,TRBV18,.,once,TGTGCCAGCTCGCCTCTAGCTGTAGGAGATACGCAGTATTTT,CASSPLAVGDTQYF
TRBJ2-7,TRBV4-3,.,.,TGCGCCAGCAGCCAAAACGGGGAGCGGGCCGCCTACGAGCAGTACTTC,CASSQNGERAAYEQYF
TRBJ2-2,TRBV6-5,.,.,TGTGCCAGCAGTTACGCGTCAGGGCGGTACACCGGGGAGCTGTTTTTT,CASSYASGRYTGELFF
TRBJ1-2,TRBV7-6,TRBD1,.,TGTGCCAGCAGCCCATTGGGACAGGGGGACGGCTATGGCTACACCTTC,CASSPLGQGDGYGYTF
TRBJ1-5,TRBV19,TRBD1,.,TGTGCCAGTAGTCCGGGACAGGGTAATGGTCAGCCCCAGCATTTT,CASSPGQGNGQPQHF
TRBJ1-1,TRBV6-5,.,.,TGTGCCAGCAGACAGACCAGGGATATCACTGAAGCTTTCTTT,CASRQTRDITEAFF
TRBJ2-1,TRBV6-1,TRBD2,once,TGTGCCAGCAGTGAAGTACTAGCGGCCAATGAGCAGTTCTTC,CASSEVLAANEQFF
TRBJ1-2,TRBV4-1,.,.,TGCGCCAGCAGCCAAGAATCAGGGTACTATGGCTACACCTTC,CASSQESGYYGYTF
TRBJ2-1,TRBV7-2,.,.,TGTGCCAGCGGGTCCTGGGGGGATGAGCAGTTCTTC,CASGSWGDEQFF
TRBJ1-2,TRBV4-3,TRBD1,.,TGCGCCAGCAGCCAAGGGCCACTCGGACAGGGTTCGGGCGGCTACACCTTC,CASSQGPLGQGSGGYTF
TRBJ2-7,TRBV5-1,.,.,TGCGCCAGCAGCTTGCAGGCCGGAACAGGTTACGAGCAGTACTTC,CASSLQAGTGYEQYF
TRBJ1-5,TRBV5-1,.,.,TGCGCCAGCAGCTCCGTCGGAGGCAATCAGCCCCAGCATTTT,CASSSVGGNQPQHF
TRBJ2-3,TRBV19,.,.,TGTGCCACCTCCTCGTCCGGGACTAGCACAGATACGCAGTATTTT,CATSSSGTSTDTQYF
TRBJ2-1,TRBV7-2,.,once,TGTGCCAGCAGCTCAGGGGTACCCTACAATGAGCAGTTCTTC,CASSSGVPYNEQFF
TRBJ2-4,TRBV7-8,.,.,TGTGCCAGCAGCTTAGCGGGGCAGGCTAATATTCAGTACTTC,CASSLAGQANIQYF
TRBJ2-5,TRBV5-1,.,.,TGCGCCAGCAGCTTGGGGGTGACTACTCGGGAGACCCAGTACTTC,CASSLGVTTRETQYF
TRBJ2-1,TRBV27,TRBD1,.,TGTGCCAGCAGTGCCGACAGGGGGCGATACAATGAGCAGTTCTTC,CASSADRGRYNEQFF
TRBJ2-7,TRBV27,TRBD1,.,TGTGCCAGCAGTCTAACAGGGGCCTACGAGCAGTACTTC,CASSLTGAYEQYF
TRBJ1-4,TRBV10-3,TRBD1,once,TGTGCCATCAGTCAGGACAGGGAGAGTGAAAAACTGTTTTTT,CAISQDRESEKLFF
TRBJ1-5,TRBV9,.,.,TGTGCCAGCAGCGTAGGGAGAGAGGATCAGCCCCAGCATTTT,CASSVGREDQPQHF
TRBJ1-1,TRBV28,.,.,TGTGCCAGCAGGGCCAACAGGGTACCGAACACTGAAGCTTTCTTT,CASRANRVPNTEAFF
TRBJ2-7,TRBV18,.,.,TGTGCCAGCTCACCGGCAGGGTTGACTTTCTACGAGCAGTACTTC,CASSPAGLTFYEQYF
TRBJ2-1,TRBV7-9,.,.,TGTGCCAGCTCGGAGGTCCCCTACAATGAGCAGTTCTTC,CASSEVPYNEQFF
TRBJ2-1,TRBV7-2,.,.,TGTGCCAGCAGCTTACATCCCAACAATGAGCAGTTCTTC,CASSLHPNNEQFF
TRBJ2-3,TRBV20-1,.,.,TGCAGTGCTGGCTACCGGGACTTCACACACTTT,CSAGYRDFTHF
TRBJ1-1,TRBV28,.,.,TGTGCCAGCACCCAAAGAGGGGGTGAAGCTTTCTTT,CASTQRGGEAFF
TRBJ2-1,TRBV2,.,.,TGTGCCAGCAGTGAACAACTGAGAAATGAGCAGTTCTTC,CASSEQLRNEQFF
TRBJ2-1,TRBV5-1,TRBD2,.,TGCGCCAGCAGTTTAGCGGGACCTACTTACAATGAGCAGTTCTTC,CASSLAGPTYNEQFF
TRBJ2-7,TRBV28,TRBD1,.,TGTGCCAGCAGTTTATCCCCCCTATTGACAGGGTTCGAGCAGTACTTC,CASSLSPLLTGFEQYF
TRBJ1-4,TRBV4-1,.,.,TGCGCCAGCAGCCAAGGCGGCGGGTCGGGTGAAAAACTGTTTTTT,CASSQGGGSGEKLFF
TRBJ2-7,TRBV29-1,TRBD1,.,TGCAGCGTCGTGCTGACAGGGGTCCACGAGCAGTACTTC,CSVVLTGVHEQYF
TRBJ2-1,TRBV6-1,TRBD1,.,TGTGCCAGCACGCCGGGGGACAGGGCCTACAATGAGCAGTTCTTC,CASTPGDRAYNEQFF
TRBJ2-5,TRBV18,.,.,TGTGCCAGCTCCCCGGGTCGGGTGCGAGAGACCCAGTACTTC,CASSPGRVRETQYF
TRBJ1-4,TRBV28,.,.,TGTGCCAGCGGAACGAGGACAGTTAATGAAAAACTGTTTTTT,CASGTRTVNEKLFF
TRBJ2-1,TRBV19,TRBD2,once,TGTGCCAGTGGCCCTCTAGCGGGGGGGGTCAATGAGCAGTTCTTC,CASGPLAGGVNEQFF
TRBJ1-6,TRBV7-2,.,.,TGTGCCAGCAGCTTCGTCCAGGGCTTTAATTCACCCCTCCACTTT,CASSFVQGFNSPLHF
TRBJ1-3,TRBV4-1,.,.,TGCGCCAGCAGCCAACCGAGATCTGGAAACACCATATATTTT,CASSQPRSGNTIYF
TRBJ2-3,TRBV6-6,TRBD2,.,TGTGCCAGCAAGACTAGCGGGGGTAGCGGTACGCAGTATTTT,CASKTSGGSGTQYF
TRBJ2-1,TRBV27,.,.,TGTGCCAGCAGTTTCATGGGTCGCAGCGGAACCTACAATGAGCAGTTCTTC,CASSFMGRSGTYNEQFF
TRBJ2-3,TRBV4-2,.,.,TGTGCCAGCAGCCAAGATGTCCTTAGCACAGATACGCAGTATTTT,CASSQDVLSTDTQYF
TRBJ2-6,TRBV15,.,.,TGTGCCACCAGCAGAGAGCGGGTCTCTGGGGCCAACGTCCTGACTTTC,CATSRERVSGANVLTF
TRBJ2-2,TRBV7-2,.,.,TGTGCCAGCAGCCCCTGGACAGTTACCGGGGAGCTGTTTTTT,CASSPWTVTGELFF
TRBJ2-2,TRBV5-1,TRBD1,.,TGCGCCAGCAGCTTGGGACAGGGGTACACCGGGGAGCTGTTTTTT,CASSLGQGYTGELFF
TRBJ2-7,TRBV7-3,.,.,TGTGCCAGCAGCCAAGGCCGGGGGAGCGAGCAGTACTTC,CASSQGRGSEQYF
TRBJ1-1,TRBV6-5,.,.,TGTGCCAGCAGTTCCGGACGGGGGACCATGAACACTGAAGCTTTCTTT,CASSSGRGTMNTEAFF
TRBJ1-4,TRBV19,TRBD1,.,TGTGCCAGCCAACAGGGGAATTATGAAAAACTGTTTTTT,CASQQGNYEKLFF
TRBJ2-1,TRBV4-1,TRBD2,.,TGCGCCAGCAGCCATATAGCGGGAGGAGGGCGGGAGCAGTTCTTC,CASSHIAGGGREQFF
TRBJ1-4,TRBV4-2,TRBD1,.,TGTGCCAGCAGTGCCGGACAGGGAGGTGAAAAACTGTTTTTT,CASSAGQGGEKLFF
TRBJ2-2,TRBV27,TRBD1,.,TGTGCCAGCAGTTCGACAGGGGTTCACACCGGGGAGCTGTTTTTT,CASSSTGVHTGELFF
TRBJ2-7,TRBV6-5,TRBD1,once,TGTGCCAGCAGGAACAGGGGTCGCGAGCAGTACTTC,CASRNRGREQYF